The 8 T cell receptor beta chains below were found in one sample sequenced in a study of blood T cell repertoires in COVID-19. Produced via immunoSEQ multiplex PCR; TCRdb's table is partial and in-frame only. This sample has some 200,000 clones; around 80% occur once, and the top ten carry about 8.3%. Sequenced sample: peripheral blood. Source of these receptors: a woman over 75 with COVID-19, enrolled during active disease.

This chain connects TRBV5-6 to TRBJ2-1; a weak D match, TRBD2 (6 bases). The CDR3 has 17 amino acids. CDR1 is SGHDT and CDR2 is YYEEEE in the germline V gene. V was cut by 1 base and J by 1 base, with 15 bases left in between. The CDR3 loop is CASSLLASAPSYNEQFF. The CDR3 coding sequence is TGTGCCAGCAGCTTGCTCGCTAGCGCCCCATCCTACAATGAGCAGTTCTTC.

The chain links TRBV11-2 to TRBJ1-4; D is uncertain. The CDR3 runs 14 residues. V was trimmed by 1 base and J by 11 bases, leaving 14 bases between them. Germline CDR1 SGHAT, CDR2 FQNNGV. CDR3 protein: CASSLVGGSGKLFF. Here the CDR3 DNA reads TGTGCCAGCAGCTTAGTCGGAGGTTCGGGGAAACTGTTTTTT. Drawing the rest from reference TRBV11-2 and TRBJ1-4, the complete variable domain is EAGVAQSPRYKIIEKRQSVAFWCNPISGHATLYWYQQILGQGPKLLIQFQNNGVVDDSQLPKDRFSAERLKGVDSTLKIQPAKLEDSAVYLCASSLVGGSGKLFFGSGTQLSVL.

The chain is built from TRBV25-1 and TRBJ1-6; the D gene is possibly TRBD1 (6 bases). CDR1 and CDR2 (germline): MGHDK, SYGVNS. The CDR3 consists of 15 residues. V was pared by 5 bases and J by 9 bases, with 17 bases between. Here the CDR3 DNA reads TGTGCCAGCAGTTGGAGCACAGGGAGGGTTTCACCCCTCCACTTT. It encodes CASSWSTGRVSPLHF.

The V and J genes are TRBV18 and TRBJ1-2; 7 positions match TRBD1. The CDR3 loop spans 13 amino acids. J was trimmed by 6 bases and V by 6 bases; bases with no gene match: 7. CDR1 and CDR2 from the germline V gene are KGHSH and LQKENI. CDR3 coding DNA: TGTGCCAGCTCGGCCGGGACAGAGGATGGCTACACCTTC. It encodes CASSAGTEDGYTF.

The V call is TRBV18, the J call TRBJ2-1; weak D call: TRBD1 (5 bases). Germline CDR1 and CDR2: KGHSH and LQKENI. CDR3 length: 15 residues. Trimming took off 3 bases at V and 4 bases at J, with 13 bases between the two ends. The CDR3 DNA sequence: TGTGCCAGCTCACCGGCAGGGTCTACTTACAATGAGCAGTTCTTC. Amino acid sequence: CASSPAGSTYNEQFF.

The J gene is TRBJ1-2, the V gene TRBV5-1, with D maybe TRBD1 (5 bases). The V and J ends lost 7 bases and 4 bases respectively, with 17 bases between them. CDR3 length: 14 residues. Germline CDR1 and CDR2: SGHRS and YFSETQ. The CDR3, as DNA: TGCGCCAGCCAGCGGGGAGACAGTACCTATGGCTACACCTTC. As protein: CASQRGDSTYGYTF.

This chain uses TRBV19 with TRBJ2-7; 10 bases match TRBD1. Germline CDR1 reads LNHDA; CDR2 reads SQIVND (reference sequence). This CDR3 is built from 14 residues. The V gene end was trimmed by 7 bases and the J gene end by 6 bases; junction bases not matched to a gene: 9. The CDR3 DNA reads TGTGCCAGTACAGCTGGGACAGGGGCTTCCGAGCAGTACTTC. It is translated as CASTAGTGASEQYF. Variable domain in full (rest from reference TRBV19 and TRBJ2-7): DGGITQSPKYLFRKEGQNVTLSCEQNLNHDAMYWYRQDPGQGLRLIYYSQIVNDFQKGDIAEGYSVSREKKESFPLTVTSAQKNPTAFYLCASTAGTGASEQYFGPGTRLTVT.

The gene calls are TRBV4-1 and TRBJ2-7; 13 bases line up with TRBD2. The germline CDR1 and CDR2 sequences are MGHRA and YSYEKL. The CDR3 consists of 17 residues. The V and J ends lost 0 bases and 2 bases, in that order; junction bases with no gene match: 4. The CDR3 here is CASSQDPGTSGTYEQYF. The CDR3 DNA is TGCGCCAGCAGCCAAGATCCGGGGACTAGCGGGACCTACGAGCAGTACTTC.